Detailed here is one TCR beta chain. Using immunoSEQ multiplex PCR, the repertoire was profiled, and TCRdb retains in-frame clones only, with some absent. The sample lists over 60,000 clones, 91% occurring once. The sample comes from a study of T cell changes during pregnancy in multiple sclerosis. CDR3 length equals 15 residues. V lost 0 bases, J lost 9 bases, and 13 bases lay in between. Germline-derived CDR1 and CDR2 are SGHRS and YFSETQ. The receptor comes from a female donor in good health, enrolled as a control in a pregnancy study. The V and J genes are TRBV5-1 and TRBJ1-6; D might be TRBD1 (6 bases). The source was peripheral blood, collected in the third trimester of pregnancy. CDR3 loop: CASSLGPGELSPLHF. The CDR3 DNA reads as TGCGCCAGCAGCTTGGGTCCAGGGGAACTTTCACCCCTCCACTTT.